The 11 T cell receptor beta chains below were found in one sample sequenced in a study of T cells in Graves' hyperthyroidism and ophthalmopathy. Amplified TCR beta CDR3 regions came from RNA transcripts. Primed by the HTBI set, a first-round RT-PCR was run on the TCR CDR3. TCRdb passed the multiplex PCR reads through MiXCR, listing each CDR3 protein once. Here the sample spans fewer than 300,000 distinct CDR3 sequences, around 15% being singletons. The material sequenced was blood. The receptors shown here come from a woman aged 45 to 65 with Graves' hyperthyroidism that later progressed to Graves' ophthalmopathy.

This clonotype was found many times. The CDR3 DNA reads TGTGCCAGCAGTTGGTACAGCGAGGGAGAGACCCAGTACTTC. Residues: CASSWYSEGETQYF. The chain employs TRBV6-5 and TRBJ2-5; possibly TRBD2 for D (5 bases). The germline V and J ends were trimmed by 4 bases and 4 bases, with 13 bases remaining between them. The CDR3 is made up of 14 amino acids. Per the germline V gene, CDR1 is MNHEY and CDR2 is SVGAGI.

This clonotype was observed a handful of times. The genes are TRBV19 and TRBJ2-2; no definite D call. The CDR3 has 13 amino acids. Trimming took 6 bases from V and 5 from J, leaving 10 bases between them. CDR1 and CDR2 from the germline V gene are LNHDA and SQIVND (reference sequence). In nucleotides, the CDR3 is TGTGCCAGTAGAAATTGGCGGACCGGGGAGCTGTTTTTT. This gives the protein CASRNWRTGELFF.

V and J are TRBV19 and TRBJ2-1, with 9 positions matching TRBD2. V trimming: 4 bases; J trimming: 2 bases; junction bases outside the gene matches: 12. Germline values: CDR1 LNHDA, CDR2 SQIVND (reference sequence). The CDR3 spans 18 residues. The CDR3 coding sequence is TGTGCCAGTAGTACCAGCCTTAGCGGGAGTTACACCTACAATGAGCAGTTCTTC. Encoded protein: CASSTSLSGSYTYNEQFF.

At least ten counts were recorded for this clonotype. J is TRBJ2-7 and V is TRBV10-3; D is unclear. Germline-derived CDR1 and CDR2 are ENHRY and SYGVKD. V lost 5 bases to trimming and J lost 7 bases, with 15 bases between them. This CDR3 region has 13 residues. This CDR3 reads CAISSTWAEEQYF. CDR3 DNA: TGTGCCATCAGTAGCACGTGGGCAGAGGAGCAGTACTTC.

This clonotype showed up many times. The CDR3 DNA is TGTGCCAGCGGAAAGAGGGATCAGCCCCAGCATTTT. Protein sequence: CASGKRDQPQHF. The chain links TRBV28 to TRBJ1-5, with D unresolved. Germline CDR1 and CDR2: MDHEN and SYDVKM. CDR3 length: 12 residues. The ends were cut back, 8 bases at V and 5 bases at J, with 10 bases in the middle.

This clonotype appeared many times. V usage is TRBV7-2 and J usage is TRBJ2-7, with D possibly TRBD1 on 6 matching bases. V lost 8 bases to trimming and J lost 0 bases, with 14 bases between them. The CDR3 length is 14 residues. Germline-derived CDR1 and CDR2 are SGHTA and FQGNSA. The CDR3 region is CASGRDTSSYEQYF. In DNA form, the CDR3 reads TGTGCCAGCGGCCGGGACACGAGCTCCTACGAGCAGTACTTC.

This clonotype was detected ten times or more. V gene TRBV6-1 combines with J gene TRBJ2-7; the D gene is possibly TRBD1 (5 bases). Germline lookup yields CDR1 MNHNS and CDR2 SASEGT. This CDR3 has 14 amino acids. V was trimmed by 5 bases and J by 2 bases, leaving 13 bases between them. The CDR3 bases are TGTGCCAGCAGTTCAGGGTTAGTGGCCTACGAGCAGTACTTC. Amino acid sequence: CASSSGLVAYEQYF.

Only one count was recorded for this clonotype. The chain has TRBV2 and TRBJ2-1; 15 bases line up with TRBD2. Germline CDR1 is SNHLY and CDR2 is FYNNEI. There are 15 residues in the CDR3. Unmatched junction bases numbered 2, after V lost 5 bases and J lost 6 bases. The CDR3 sequence is CASSKGLAGGNEQFF. CDR3 coding DNA: TGTGCCAGCAGTAAGGGACTAGCGGGAGGCAATGAGCAGTTCTTC.

This clonotype was recorded many times. This chain connects TRBV5-1 to TRBJ2-1; the D gene is possibly TRBD2 (5 bases). This CDR3 is 15 amino acids long. Trimming removed 4 bases at V and 0 bases at J, with 11 bases between. Germline CDR1 reads SGHRS; CDR2 reads YFSETQ. The CDR3, as DNA: TGCGCCAGCAGCCGGGAATCCCTCTCCTACAATGAGCAGTTCTTC. Encoded protein: CASSRESLSYNEQFF.

There are a few counts of this clonotype. The V call is TRBV2, the J call TRBJ2-1; 7 bases are a match to TRBD1. There are 17 residues in the CDR3. Germline V gene data show CDR1 as SNHLY and CDR2 as FYNNEI. The junction had 7 bases not matched to a gene; V was cut back by 0 bases and J by 2 bases. CDR3 DNA: TGTGCCAGCAGTGAAGCGTATAGTACAGGGGCCTACAATGAGCAGTTCTTC. Amino acid sequence: CASSEAYSTGAYNEQFF.

This clonotype was observed at least ten times. At one of its ends the junction is not consistent with the germline gene, which may arise from a read error. This chain links TRBV28 with TRBJ1-6, with unresolved D. CDR1 MDHEN and CDR2 SYDVKM come from the germline V gene. This CDR3 has 16 residues. The CDR3 DNA sequence: TGTGCCAGCAGTTGGCGTATGCCGGTCTATTATTCACCCCTCCACTTT. Protein product: CASSWRMPVYYSPLHF.